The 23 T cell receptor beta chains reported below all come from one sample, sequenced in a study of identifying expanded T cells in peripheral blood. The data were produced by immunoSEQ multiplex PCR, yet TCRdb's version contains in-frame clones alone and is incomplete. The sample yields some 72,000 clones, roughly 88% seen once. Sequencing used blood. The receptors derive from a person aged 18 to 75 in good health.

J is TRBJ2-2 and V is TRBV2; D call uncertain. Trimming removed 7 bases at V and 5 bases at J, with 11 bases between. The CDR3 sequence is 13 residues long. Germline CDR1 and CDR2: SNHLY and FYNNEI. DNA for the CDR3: TGTGCCAGCATCGGCATTCTAACCGGGGAGCTGTTTTTT. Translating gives CASIGILTGELFF.

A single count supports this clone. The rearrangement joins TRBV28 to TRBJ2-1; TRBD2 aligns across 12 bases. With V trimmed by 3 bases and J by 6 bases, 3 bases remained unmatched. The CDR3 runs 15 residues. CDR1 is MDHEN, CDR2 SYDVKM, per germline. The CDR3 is CASSFGGLAGNEQFF. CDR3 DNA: TGTGCCAGCAGTTTTGGGGGACTAGCGGGCAATGAGCAGTTCTTC.

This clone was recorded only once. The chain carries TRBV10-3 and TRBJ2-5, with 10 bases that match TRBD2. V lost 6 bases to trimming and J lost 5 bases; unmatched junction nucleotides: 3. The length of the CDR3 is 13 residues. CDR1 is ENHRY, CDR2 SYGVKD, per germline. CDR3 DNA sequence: TGTGCCATCAGCGCTAGCGGGAGTGAGACCCAGTACTTC. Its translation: CAISASGSETQYF.

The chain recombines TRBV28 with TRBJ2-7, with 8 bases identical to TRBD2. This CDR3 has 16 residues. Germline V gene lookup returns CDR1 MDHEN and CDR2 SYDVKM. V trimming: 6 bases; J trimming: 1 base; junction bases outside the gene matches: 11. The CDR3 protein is CASSHSGGRESYEQYF. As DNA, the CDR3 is TGTGCCAGCAGCCACTCGGGGGGGCGCGAGTCCTACGAGCAGTACTTC. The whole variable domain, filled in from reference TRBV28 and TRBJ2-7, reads DVKVTQSSRYLVKRTGEKVFLECVQDMDHENMFWYRQDPGLGLRLIYFSYDVKMKEKGDIPEGYSVSREKKERFSLILESASTNQTSMYLCASSHSGGRESYEQYFGPGTRLTVT.

The CDR3 nucleotides are TGTGCCAGCAGCTTAGAGATAGTAGCGGGAGGGCCCGCCGGGGAGCTGTTTTTT. Translation gives CASSLEIVAGGPAGELFF. The genes are TRBV7-8 and TRBJ2-2; 11 bases are shared with TRBD2. J lost 6 bases, V lost 1 base, and 10 bases had no gene match. The CDR3 contains 18 residues. The V gene's germline CDR1 is SGHVS and CDR2 FQNEAQ.

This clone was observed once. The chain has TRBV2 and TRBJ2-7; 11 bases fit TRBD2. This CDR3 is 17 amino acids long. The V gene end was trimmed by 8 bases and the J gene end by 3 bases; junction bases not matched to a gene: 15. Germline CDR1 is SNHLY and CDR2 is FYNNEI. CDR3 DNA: TGTGCCAGCGAGGGACAGGGTACTACTAGCGGGAGCTACGAGCAGTACTTC. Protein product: CASEGQGTTSGSYEQYF.

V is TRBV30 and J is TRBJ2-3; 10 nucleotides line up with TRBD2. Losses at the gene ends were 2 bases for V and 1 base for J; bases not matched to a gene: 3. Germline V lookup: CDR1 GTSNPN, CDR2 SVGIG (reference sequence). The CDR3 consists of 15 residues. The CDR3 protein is CAWSRLAGGTDTQYF. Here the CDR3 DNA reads TGTGCCTGGAGTCGGCTAGCGGGGGGCACAGATACGCAGTATTTT. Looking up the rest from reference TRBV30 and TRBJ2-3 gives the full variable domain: SQTIHQWPATLVQPVGSPLSLECTVEGTSNPNLYWYRQAAGRGLQLLFYSVGIGQISSEVPQNLSASRPQDRQFILSSKKLLLSDSGFYLCAWSRLAGGTDTQYFGPGTRLTVL.

For the CDR3, the DNA is TGTGCCAGCAGTCCCCAGGGGGACAGGGTGAGGTATGGCTACACCTTC. As protein: CASSPQGDRVRYGYTF. The chain uses TRBV28 and TRBJ1-2; 9 bases line up with TRBD1. With 5 bases clipped from V and 5 bases from J, the junction kept 12 bases outside the gene matches. The CDR3 runs to 16 residues. CDR1 and CDR2 (germline): MDHEN, SYDVKM.

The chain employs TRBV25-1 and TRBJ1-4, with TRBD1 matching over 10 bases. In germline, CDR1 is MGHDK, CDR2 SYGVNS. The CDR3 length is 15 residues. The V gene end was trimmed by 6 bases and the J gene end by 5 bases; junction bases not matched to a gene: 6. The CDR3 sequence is CASRPGTGENEKLFF. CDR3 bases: TGTGCCAGCAGGCCCGGGACAGGGGAAAATGAAAAACTGTTTTTT.

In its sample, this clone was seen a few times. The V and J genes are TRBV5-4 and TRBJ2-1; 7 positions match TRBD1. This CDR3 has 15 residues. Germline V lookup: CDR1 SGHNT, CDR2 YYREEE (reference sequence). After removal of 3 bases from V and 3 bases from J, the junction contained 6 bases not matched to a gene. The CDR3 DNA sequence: TGTGCCAGCAGCTCACGGACAGGAGACTACAATGAGCAGTTCTTC. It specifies CASSSRTGDYNEQFF.

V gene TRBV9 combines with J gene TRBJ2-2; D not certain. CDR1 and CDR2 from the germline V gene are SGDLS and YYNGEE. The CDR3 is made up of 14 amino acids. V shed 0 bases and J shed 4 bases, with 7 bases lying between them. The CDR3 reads CASSVAGSTGELFF. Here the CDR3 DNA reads TGTGCCAGCAGCGTAGCAGGCTCCACCGGGGAGCTGTTTTTT.

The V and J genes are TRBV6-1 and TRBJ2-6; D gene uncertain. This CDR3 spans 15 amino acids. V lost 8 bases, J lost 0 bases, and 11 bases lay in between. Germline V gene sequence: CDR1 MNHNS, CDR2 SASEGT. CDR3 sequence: CASRGSFSGANVLTF. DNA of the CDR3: TGTGCCAGCCGCGGTAGCTTCTCTGGGGCCAACGTCCTGACTTTC.

The CDR3 DNA reads as TGTGCCAGCAGTTACTCGGGGATTCAGCCCCAGCATTTT. Translated: CASSYSGIQPQHF. This chain links TRBV6-5 with TRBJ1-5; D is unclear. The CDR3 contains 13 residues. Per germline, CDR1 MNHEY and CDR2 SVGAGI. V lost 0 bases and J lost 6, with 6 bases in between.

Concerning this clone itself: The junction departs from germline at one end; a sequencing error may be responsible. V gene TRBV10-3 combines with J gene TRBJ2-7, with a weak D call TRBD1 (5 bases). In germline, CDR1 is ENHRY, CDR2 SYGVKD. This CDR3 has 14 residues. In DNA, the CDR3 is TGTGCCATCAGTGAGCCGACAGTTTCCTCCGAGCAGTACTTC. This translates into CAISEPTVSSEQYF.

CDR3: CASSLDGNSYEQYF. DNA for the CDR3: TGCGCCAGCAGCTTGGACGGCAACTCCTACGAGCAGTACTTC. V gene TRBV5-1 combines with J gene TRBJ2-7; D gene uncertain. CDR3 length: 14 residues. Trimming left V 0 bases short and J 0 bases short, with 7 bases between. Germline V gene lookup returns CDR1 SGHRS and CDR2 YFSETQ.

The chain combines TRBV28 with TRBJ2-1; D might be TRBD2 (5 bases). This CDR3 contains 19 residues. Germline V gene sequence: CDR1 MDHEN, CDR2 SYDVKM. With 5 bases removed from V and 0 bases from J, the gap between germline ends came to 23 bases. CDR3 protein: CASSTSGRVWGDSYNEQFF. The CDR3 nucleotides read TGTGCCAGCAGTACTTCTGGGCGGGTGTGGGGAGACTCCTACAATGAGCAGTTCTTC.

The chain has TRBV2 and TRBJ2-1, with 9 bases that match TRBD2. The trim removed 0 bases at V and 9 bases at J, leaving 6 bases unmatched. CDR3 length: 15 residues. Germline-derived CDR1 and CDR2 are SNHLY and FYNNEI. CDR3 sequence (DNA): TGTGCCAGCAGTGAAGCTAGCGGGAGCGGACGTGAGCAGTTCTTC. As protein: CASSEASGSGREQFF. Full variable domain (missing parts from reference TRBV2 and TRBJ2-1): EPEVTQTPSHQVTQMGQEVILRCVPISNHLYFYWYRQILGQKVEFLVSFYNNEISEKSEIFDDQFSVERPDGSNFTLKIRSTKLEDSAMYFCASSEASGSGREQFFGPGTRLTVL.

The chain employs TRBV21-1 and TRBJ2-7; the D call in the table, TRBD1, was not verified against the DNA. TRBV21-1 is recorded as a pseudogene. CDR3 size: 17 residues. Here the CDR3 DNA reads TGTGCCAGCAGCACCCGACAGGGGCGGAGTACCATATACGAGCAGTACTTC. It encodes CASSTRQGRSTIYEQYF.

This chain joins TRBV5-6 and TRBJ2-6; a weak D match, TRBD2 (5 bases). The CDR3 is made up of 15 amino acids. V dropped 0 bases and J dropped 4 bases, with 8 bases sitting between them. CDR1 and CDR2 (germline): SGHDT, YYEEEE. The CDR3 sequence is CASSLGAGGANVLTF. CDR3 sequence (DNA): TGTGCCAGCAGCTTGGGGGCGGGCGGGGCCAACGTCCTGACTTTC.

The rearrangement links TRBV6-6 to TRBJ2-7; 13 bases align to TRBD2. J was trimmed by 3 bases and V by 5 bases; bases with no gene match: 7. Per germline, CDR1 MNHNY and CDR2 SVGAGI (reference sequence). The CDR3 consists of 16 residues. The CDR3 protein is CASSTSGGANNYEQYF. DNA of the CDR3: TGTGCCAGCAGTACTAGCGGGGGGGCGAATAACTACGAGCAGTACTTC.

This CDR3 reads CASSSLTGFGNTIYF. Written as DNA, the CDR3 is TGTGCCAGCAGTTCCCTGACAGGGTTCGGAAACACCATATATTTT. This chain joins TRBV27 and TRBJ1-3; 7 nucleotides agree with TRBD1. The CDR3 is 15 amino acids. From germline, CDR1 is MNHEY and CDR2 SMNVEV (reference sequence). The junction had 7 bases not matched to a gene; V was cut back by 4 bases and J by 4 bases.

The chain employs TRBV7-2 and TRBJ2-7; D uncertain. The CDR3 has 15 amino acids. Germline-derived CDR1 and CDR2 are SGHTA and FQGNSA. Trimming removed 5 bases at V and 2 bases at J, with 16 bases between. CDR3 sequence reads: CASSRGRVIPYEQYF. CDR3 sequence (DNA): TGTGCCAGCAGCCGAGGCCGGGTCATTCCCTACGAGCAGTACTTC. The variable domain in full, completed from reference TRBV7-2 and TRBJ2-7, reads GAGVSQSPSNKVTEKGKDVELRCDPISGHTALYWYRQSLGQGLEFLIYFQGNSAPDKSGLPSDRFSAERTGGSVSTLTIQRTQQEDSAVYLCASSRGRVIPYEQYFGPGTRLTVT.

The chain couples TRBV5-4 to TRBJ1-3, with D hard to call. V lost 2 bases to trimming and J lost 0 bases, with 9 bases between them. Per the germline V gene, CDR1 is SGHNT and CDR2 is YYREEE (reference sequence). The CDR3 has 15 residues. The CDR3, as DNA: TGTGCCAGCAGCTTCGGACCCGGCTCTGGAAACACCATATATTTT. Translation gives CASSFGPGSGNTIYF.